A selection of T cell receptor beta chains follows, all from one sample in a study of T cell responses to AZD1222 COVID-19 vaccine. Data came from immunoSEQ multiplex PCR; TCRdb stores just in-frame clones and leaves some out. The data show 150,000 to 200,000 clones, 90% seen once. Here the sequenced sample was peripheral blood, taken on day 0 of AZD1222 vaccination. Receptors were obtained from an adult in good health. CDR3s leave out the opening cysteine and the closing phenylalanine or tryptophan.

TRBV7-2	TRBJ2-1	ASSLNRGRSSYNEQF
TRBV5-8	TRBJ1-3	ASSLVFGTGVDGNTIY
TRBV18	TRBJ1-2	ASSPPSADYGYT
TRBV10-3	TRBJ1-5	AISAGGYQPQH
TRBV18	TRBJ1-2	ASSPPQGANYGYT
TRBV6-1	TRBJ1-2	ASSEGGGYGYT
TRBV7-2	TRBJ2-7	ASSPPSHEQY
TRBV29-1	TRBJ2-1	SPYRGTGAYNEQF
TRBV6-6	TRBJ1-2	AVFGGPANYGYT
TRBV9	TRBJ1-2	ASSGEMRVPNGYT
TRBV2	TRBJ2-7	ASKREGVNEQC
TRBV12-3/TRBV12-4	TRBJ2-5	ASSQLETQY
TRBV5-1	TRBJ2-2	ASSLGPGDTGELF
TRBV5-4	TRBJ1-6	ASSLLGQHSPLH
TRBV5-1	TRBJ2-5	ASSSSRTSEETQY
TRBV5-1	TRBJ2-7	ASGTGTNSYEQY
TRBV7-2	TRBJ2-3	ASSSGTSGGAIDTQY
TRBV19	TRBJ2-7	ASMSGSYEQY
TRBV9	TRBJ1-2	ASSEGGTYGYT
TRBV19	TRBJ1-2	ASTRGGYYGYT
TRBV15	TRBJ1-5	ATSRDHGGQPQH
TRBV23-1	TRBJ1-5	ASSQFPVYSNQPQH
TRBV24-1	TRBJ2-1	ATSEGQGRANEQF
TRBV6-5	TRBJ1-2	ASSLWGADGYT
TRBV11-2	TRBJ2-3	ASSPHGTSGGATDTQY
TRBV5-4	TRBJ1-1	ASSSATTTEAF
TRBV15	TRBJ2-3	ATSASGGFSDTQY
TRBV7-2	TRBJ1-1	ASSRDRGPNTEAF
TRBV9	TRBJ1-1	ASSVDRVNTEAF
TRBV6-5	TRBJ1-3	AKPLPRNTIY
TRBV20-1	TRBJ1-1	SARDRQAGF
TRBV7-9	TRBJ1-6	ASSLEVDSPLH
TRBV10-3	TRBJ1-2	AISAEGNGYT
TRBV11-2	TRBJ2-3	ASSPLAGGTDTQY
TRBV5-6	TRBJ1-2	ASSTREYGYT
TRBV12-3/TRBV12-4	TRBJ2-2	ASSLKVVELF
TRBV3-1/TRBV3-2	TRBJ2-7	ASSRGSGVEQY
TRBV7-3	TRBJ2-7	ASSFERASSYEQY